This T cell receptor (beta chain) derives from a study of T cell clones after liver transplantation. Study background: TCRbeta sequencing after a pre-transplant mixed lymphocyte reaction identified graft-donor-reactive clones, later tracked in post-transplant blood. At least one year of complete immunosuppression withdrawal without enzymes over twice normal defined tolerance. Three of the eight recipients were HCV-positive; the rest had non-autoimmune, non-viral transplant indications. Notes on the study in general: A significant post-transplant drop in circulating graft-donor-reactive CD4 TCRbeta sequences occurred in most of the 8 subjects.

Assay used: immunoSEQ multiplex PCR; TCRdb lists only in-frame clones, some missing. The profile covers tens of thousands of clones, with over 80% appearing a single time and under 0.6% taken by the ten largest. This CDR3 is built from 13 residues. The trim removed 10 bases at V and 3 bases at J, leaving 8 bases unmatched. Germline-derived CDR1 and CDR2 are MDHEN and SYDVKM. This clone was observed a single time. Its antigen is undetermined. The receptor was isolated from a human patient who received a liver transplant. Some of the T cells might come from the graft donor. The sample here was CD4+ T cells from blood, taken just over 45 months after liver transplant. The chain combines TRBV28 with TRBJ2-7; 8 positions agree with TRBD2. CDR3 in DNA: TGTGCCACTTTAGCGGGAAGGGGCTACGAGCAGTACTTC. Translation: CATLAGRGYEQYF.